This T cell receptor (beta chain) stems from a study of T cells in women clearing cervical HPV infection. Study background: Cases' blood sampling followed lesion detection by median roughly five months (90 to 200).

Trimming left V 6 bases short and J 4 bases short, with 13 bases between. The germline CDR1 and CDR2 sequences are DFQATT and SNEGSKA (reference sequence). The CDR3 is 13 amino acids. General study findings and limits: Each sample's T-cell count was unknown, possibly confounding richness. Repertoire richness, not evenness, was significantly elevated in CIN3+ cases versus controls.

TCR beta CDR3 amplified by multiplex PCR from roughly 1,100 ng genomic DNA. Measured with immunoSEQ multiplex PCR; TCRdb has only the in-frame clones, and not every one. The sample has tens of thousands of clones, and its top ten clones hold almost 10%. A word on this clone: Its antigen is not identified. The CDR3 goes on 3 residues after the read ends, and that part is filled in from the germline J gene.

This chain joins TRBV20-1 and TRBJ1-3, with D possibly matching TRBD1 (5 bases). Specimen: blood buffy coat. This TCR came from a woman aged 18-70 years with a cervical HPV16 infection that either progressed to CIN3+ or cleared (not recorded which). CDR3 loop: CSAVGHSGNTIYF. CDR3 DNA (partial): TGCAGTGCGGTGGGGCATTCCGGAAACACC.